The subject of this entry is one T cell receptor (beta chain). This specimen comes from a study of blood T cell repertoires in COVID-19. The method was immunoSEQ multiplex PCR; TCRdb's version includes in-frame clones alone and lacks a portion of them. The table lists about 220,000 clones, approximately 86% of them singletons, with less than 4% in the top ten. With 1 base clipped from V and 2 bases from J, the junction kept 10 bases outside the gene matches. The length of the CDR3 is 18 residues. The V gene's germline CDR1 is SGHDT and CDR2 YYEEEE. Sequenced: peripheral blood. The rearrangement uses TRBV5-6 and TRBJ1-3; the match to TRBD1 covers 9 bases. The sequence was obtained from a woman of 80 years or more with acute or convalescent COVID-19. The CDR3 DNA reads as TGTGCCAGCAGCTTGCCCGGGACAGGGAAACCTACTGGAAACACCATATATTTT. Protein product: CASSLPGTGKPTGNTIYF.